A single TCR beta chain is shown here with its context. The CDR3 extends over 17 amino acids. With 5 bases clipped from V and 2 bases from J, the junction kept 9 bases outside the gene matches. Germline V CDR1 and CDR2: SEHNR, FQNEAQ (reference sequence). TCRdb keeps only in-frame clones here, not all; method: immunoSEQ multiplex PCR. Of approximately 100,000 clones in the sample, more than 85% were seen once. The data are from a study of control samples from healthy donors and cancer patients. The sequenced material came from blood. This TCR was recovered from a man younger than 45 in good health. The chain links TRBV7-9 to TRBJ2-3; 11 nucleotides align to TRBD1. The CDR3 DNA reads TGTGCCAGCAGCCCCAAATTGGACAGGGGGCCCACAGATACGCAGTATTTT. This translates into CASSPKLDRGPTDTQYF.